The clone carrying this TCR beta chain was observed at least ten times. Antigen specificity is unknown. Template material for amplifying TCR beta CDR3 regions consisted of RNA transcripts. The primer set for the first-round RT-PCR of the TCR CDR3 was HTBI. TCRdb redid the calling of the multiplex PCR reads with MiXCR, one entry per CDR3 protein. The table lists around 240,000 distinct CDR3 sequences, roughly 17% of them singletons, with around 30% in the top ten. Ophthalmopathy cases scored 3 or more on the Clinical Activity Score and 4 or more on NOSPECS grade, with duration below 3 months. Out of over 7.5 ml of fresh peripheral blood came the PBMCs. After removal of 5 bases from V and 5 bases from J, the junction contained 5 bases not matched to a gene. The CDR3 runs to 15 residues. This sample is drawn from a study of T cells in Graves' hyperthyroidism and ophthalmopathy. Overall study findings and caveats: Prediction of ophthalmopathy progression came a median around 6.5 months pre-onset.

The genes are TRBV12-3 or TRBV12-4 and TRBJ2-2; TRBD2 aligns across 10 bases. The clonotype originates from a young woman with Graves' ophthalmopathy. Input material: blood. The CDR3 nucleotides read TGTGCCAGCAGTAGCGGGAGGGCCAAAACCGGGGAGCTGTTTTTT. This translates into CASSSGRAKTGELFF.